This TCR beta chain was recovered during a study of cytomegalovirus exposure and HLA in healthy donors. Findings and limits, study-wide: A later analysis reportedly found that, within productive TCRs, an Asian-associated ancestry cluster had fewer N-insertions than the mean observed across the approximately 690 donors. Reportedly, diagnosis of cytomegalovirus status by the classifier showed high specificity and sensitivity. The authors listed 150 or so TCR beta chains as cytomegalovirus-associated.

Worth noting for this clone: Its matching antigen is unknown.

V was clipped by 4 bases and J by 8 bases; unmatched bases: 21. CDR1 SGHVS and CDR2 FNYEAQ come from the germline V gene. CDR3 size: 19 residues. The PCR used 60 Vbeta and 13 Jbeta primers. Profiling relied on immunoSEQ multiplex PCR, and the TCRdb table lists in-frame clones only, not all of them. The top ten clones hold roughly 2.9% of a sample with approximately 100,000 clones, around 75% of them seen once. The chain joins TRBV7-6 to TRBJ1-4, with 8 bases fitting TRBD1. What was sequenced was PBMCs. The receptor's source is a male donor in good health and CMV-seropositive. CDR3 DNA: TGTGCCAGCAGCTCAGAATTCGTAGAGACCGGGACAGGAGACGAAAAACTGTTTTTT. Residues: CASSSEFVETGTGDEKLFF.